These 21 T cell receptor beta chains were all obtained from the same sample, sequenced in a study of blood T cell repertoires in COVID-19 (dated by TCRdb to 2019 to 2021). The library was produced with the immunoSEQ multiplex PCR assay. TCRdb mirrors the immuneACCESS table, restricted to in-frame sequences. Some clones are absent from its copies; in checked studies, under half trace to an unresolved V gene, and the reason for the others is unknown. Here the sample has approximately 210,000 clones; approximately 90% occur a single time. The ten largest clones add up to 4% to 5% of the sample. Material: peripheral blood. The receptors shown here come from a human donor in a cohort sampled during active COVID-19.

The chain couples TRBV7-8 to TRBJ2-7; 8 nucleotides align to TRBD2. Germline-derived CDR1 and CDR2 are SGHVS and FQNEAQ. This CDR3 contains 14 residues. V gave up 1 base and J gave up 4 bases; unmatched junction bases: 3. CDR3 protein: CASSLGRGRYEQYF. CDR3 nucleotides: TGTGCCAGCAGCTTAGGCCGCGGGAGGTACGAGCAGTACTTC.

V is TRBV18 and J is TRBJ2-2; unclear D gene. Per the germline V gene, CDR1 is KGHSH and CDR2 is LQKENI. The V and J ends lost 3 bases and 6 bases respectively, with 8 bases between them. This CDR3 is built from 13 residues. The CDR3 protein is CASSPRNSGELFF. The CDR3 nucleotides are TGTGCCAGCTCACCCCGTAACTCCGGGGAGCTGTTTTTT.

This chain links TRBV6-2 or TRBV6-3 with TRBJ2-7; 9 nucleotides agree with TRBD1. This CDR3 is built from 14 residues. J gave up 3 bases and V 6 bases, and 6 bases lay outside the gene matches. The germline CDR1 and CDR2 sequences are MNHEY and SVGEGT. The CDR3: CASSPGTGSYEQYF. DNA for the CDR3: TGTGCCAGCAGCCCGGGGACAGGGAGCTACGAGCAGTACTTC.

CDR3 protein: CASSNPRGTQYF. The CDR3 DNA follows: TGTGCCAGCAGTAATCCTAGAGGTACGCAGTATTTT. The rearrangement joins TRBV12-3 or TRBV12-4 to TRBJ2-3; no firm D call. V was clipped by 5 bases and J by 8 bases, with 11 bases between them. The CDR3 has 12 residues.

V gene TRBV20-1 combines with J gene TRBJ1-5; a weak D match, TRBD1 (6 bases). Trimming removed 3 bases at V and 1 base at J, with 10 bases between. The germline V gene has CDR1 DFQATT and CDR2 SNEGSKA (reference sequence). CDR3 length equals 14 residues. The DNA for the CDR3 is TGCAGTGCTAGTAAGGGGGAGAGCAATCAGCCCCAGCATTTT. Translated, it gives CSASKGESNQPQHF.

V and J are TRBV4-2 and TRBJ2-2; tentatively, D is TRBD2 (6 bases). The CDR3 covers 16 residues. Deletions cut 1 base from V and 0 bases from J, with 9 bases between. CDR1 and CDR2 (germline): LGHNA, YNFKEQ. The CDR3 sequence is CASSQGRLANTGELFF. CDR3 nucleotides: TGTGCCAGCAGCCAAGGCCGACTAGCGAACACCGGGGAGCTGTTTTTT.

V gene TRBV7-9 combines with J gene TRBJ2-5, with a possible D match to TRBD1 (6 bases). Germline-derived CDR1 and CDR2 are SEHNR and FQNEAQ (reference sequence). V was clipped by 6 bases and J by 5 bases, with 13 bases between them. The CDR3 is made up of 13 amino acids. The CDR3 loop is CASRKDRTETQYF. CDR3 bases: TGTGCCAGCAGGAAGGACAGAACCGAGACCCAGTACTTC.

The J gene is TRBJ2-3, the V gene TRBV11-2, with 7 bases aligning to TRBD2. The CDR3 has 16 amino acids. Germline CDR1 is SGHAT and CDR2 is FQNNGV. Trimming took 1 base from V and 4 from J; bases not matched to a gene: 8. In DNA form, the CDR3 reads TGTGCCAGCAGCTTAGTAGGGGCGGGGGTAGCAGATACGCAGTATTTT. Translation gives CASSLVGAGVADTQYF.

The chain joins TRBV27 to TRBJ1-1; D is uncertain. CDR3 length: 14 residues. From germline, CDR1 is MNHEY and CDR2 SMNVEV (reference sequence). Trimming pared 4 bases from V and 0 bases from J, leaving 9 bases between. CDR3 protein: CASSSGLLNTEAFF. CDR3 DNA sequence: TGTGCCAGCAGTTCAGGACTCCTGAACACTGAAGCTTTCTTT.

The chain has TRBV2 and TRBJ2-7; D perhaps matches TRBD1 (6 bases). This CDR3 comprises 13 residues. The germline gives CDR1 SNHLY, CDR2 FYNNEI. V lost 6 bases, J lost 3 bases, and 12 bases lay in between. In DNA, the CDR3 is TGTGCCAGCAGAGACGACAGGAACTACGAGCAGTACTTC. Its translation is CASRDDRNYEQYF.

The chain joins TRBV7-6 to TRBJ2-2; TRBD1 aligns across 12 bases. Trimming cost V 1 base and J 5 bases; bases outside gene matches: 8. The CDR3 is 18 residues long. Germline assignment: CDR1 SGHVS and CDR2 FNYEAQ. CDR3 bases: TGTGCCAGCAGCTTAGTCGGGACAGGGGGCGTTGGGACCGGGGAGCTGTTTTTT. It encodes CASSLVGTGGVGTGELFF.

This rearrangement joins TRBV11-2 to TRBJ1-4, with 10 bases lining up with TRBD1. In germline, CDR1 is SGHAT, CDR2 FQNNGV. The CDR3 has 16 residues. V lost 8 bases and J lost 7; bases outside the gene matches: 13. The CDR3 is CASSGRDRGRGEKLFF. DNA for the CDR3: TGTGCCAGCTCGGGACGGGACAGGGGACGGGGTGAAAAACTGTTTTTT.

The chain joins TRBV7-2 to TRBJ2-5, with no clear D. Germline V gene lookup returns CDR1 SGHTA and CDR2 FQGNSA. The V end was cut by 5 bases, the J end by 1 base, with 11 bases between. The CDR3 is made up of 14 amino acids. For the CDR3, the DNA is TGTGCCAGCAGCACCTACCTCCCCCAAGAGACCCAGTACTTC. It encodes CASSTYLPQETQYF.

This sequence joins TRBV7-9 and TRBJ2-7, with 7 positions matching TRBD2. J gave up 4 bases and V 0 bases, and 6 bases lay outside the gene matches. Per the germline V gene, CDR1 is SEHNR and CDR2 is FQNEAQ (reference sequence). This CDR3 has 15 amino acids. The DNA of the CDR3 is TGTGCCAGCAGCTTAGCGGGAGGGGAGCAATACGAGCAGTACTTC. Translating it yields CASSLAGGEQYEQYF.

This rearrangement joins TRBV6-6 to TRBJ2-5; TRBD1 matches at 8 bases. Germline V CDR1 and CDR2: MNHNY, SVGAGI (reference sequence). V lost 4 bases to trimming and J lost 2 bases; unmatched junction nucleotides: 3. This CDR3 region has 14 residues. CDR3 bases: TGTGCCAGCAGTTTTAACAGGGGGCAAGAGACCCAGTACTTC. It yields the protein CASSFNRGQETQYF.

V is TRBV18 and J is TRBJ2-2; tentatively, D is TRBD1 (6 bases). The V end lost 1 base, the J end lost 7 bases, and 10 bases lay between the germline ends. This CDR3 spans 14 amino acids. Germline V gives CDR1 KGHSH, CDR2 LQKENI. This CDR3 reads CASSPQQGIGELFF. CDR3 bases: TGTGCCAGCTCACCACAACAGGGAATCGGGGAGCTGTTTTTT.

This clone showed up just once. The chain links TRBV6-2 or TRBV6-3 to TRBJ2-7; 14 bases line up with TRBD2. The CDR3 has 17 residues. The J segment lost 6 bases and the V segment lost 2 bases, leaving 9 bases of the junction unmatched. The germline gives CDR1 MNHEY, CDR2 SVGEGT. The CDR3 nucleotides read TGTGCCAGCAGTTACAGGGGGACTAGCGGGAGCTTTCGCGAGCAGTACTTC. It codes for CASSYRGTSGSFREQYF.

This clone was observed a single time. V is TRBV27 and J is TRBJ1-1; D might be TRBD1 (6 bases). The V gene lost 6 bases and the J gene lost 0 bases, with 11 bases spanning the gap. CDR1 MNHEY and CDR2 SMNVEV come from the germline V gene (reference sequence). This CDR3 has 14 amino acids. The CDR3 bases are TGTGCCAGCAGGTCAGGGGATCTGAACACTGAAGCTTTCTTT. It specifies CASRSGDLNTEAFF.

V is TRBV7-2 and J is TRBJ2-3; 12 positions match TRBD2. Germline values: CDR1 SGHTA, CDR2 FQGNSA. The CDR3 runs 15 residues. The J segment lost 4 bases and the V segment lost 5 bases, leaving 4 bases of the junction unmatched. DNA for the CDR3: TGTGCCAGCAGCCCGCGGACTAGCGGGGCAGATACGCAGTATTTT. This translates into CASSPRTSGADTQYF. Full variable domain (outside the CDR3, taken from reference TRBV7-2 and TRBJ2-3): GAGVSQSPSNKVTEKGKDVELRCDPISGHTALYWYRQSLGQGLEFLIYFQGNSAPDKSGLPSDRFSAERTGGSVSTLTIQRTQQEDSAVYLCASSPRTSGADTQYFGPGTRLTVL.

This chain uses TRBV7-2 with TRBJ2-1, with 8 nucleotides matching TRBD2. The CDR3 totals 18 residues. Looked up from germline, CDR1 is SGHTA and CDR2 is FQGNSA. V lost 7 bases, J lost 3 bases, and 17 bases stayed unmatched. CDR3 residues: CASTQPKSGRDRYNEQFF. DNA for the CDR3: TGTGCCAGCACCCAACCTAAAAGCGGGAGAGATCGCTACAATGAGCAGTTCTTC. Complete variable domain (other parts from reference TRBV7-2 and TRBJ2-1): GAGVSQSPSNKVTEKGKDVELRCDPISGHTALYWYRQSLGQGLEFLIYFQGNSAPDKSGLPSDRFSAERTGGSVSTLTIQRTQQEDSAVYLCASTQPKSGRDRYNEQFFGPGTRLTVL.

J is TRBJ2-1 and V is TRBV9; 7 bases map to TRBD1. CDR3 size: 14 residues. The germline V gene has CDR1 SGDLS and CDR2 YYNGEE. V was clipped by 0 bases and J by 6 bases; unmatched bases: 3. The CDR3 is CASSVGDRGNEQFF. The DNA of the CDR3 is TGTGCCAGCAGCGTAGGGGACAGAGGCAATGAGCAGTTCTTC.